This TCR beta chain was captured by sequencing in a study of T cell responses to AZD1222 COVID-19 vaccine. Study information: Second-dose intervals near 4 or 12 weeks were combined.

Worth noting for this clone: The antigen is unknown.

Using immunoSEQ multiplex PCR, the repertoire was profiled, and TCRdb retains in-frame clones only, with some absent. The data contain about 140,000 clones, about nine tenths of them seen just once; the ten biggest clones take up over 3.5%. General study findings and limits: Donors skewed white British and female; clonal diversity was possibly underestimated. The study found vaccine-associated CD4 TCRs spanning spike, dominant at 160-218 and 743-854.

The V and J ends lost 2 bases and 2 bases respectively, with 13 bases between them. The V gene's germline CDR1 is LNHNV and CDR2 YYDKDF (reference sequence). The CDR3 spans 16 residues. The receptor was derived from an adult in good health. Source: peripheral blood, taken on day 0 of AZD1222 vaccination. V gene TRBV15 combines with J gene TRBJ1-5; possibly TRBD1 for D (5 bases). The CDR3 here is CATSRNQGRGNQPQHF. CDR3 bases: TGTGCCACCAGCAGAAATCAGGGCAGGGGCAATCAGCCCCAGCATTTT.